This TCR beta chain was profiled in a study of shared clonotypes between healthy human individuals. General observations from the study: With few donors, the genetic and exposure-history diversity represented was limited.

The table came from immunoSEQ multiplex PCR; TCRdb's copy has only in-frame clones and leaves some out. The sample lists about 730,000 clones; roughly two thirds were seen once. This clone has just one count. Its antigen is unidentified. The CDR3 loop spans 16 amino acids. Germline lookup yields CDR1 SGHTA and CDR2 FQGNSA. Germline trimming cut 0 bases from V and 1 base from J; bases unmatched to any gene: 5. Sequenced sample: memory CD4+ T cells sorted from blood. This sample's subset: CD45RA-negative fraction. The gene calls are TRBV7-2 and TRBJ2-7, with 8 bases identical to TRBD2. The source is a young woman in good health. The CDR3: CASSLAPSGPSYEQYF. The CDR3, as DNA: TGTGCCAGCAGCTTAGCCCCTAGCGGGCCTTCCTACGAGCAGTACTTC.